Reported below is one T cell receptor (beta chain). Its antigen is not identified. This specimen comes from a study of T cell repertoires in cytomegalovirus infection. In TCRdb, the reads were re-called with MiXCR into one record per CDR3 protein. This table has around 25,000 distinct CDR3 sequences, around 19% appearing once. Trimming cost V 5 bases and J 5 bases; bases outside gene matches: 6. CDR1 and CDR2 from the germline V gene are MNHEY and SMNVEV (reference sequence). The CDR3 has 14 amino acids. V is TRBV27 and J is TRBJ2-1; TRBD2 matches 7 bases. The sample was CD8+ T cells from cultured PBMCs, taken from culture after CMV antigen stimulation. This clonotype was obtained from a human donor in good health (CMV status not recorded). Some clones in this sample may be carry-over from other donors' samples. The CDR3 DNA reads TGTGCCAGCAGTCGAGGTCGGGGGGACAATGAGCAGTTCTTC. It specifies CASSRGRGDNEQFF.